This entry describes one T cell receptor (beta chain). Antigen specificity is unknown. Samples each yielded at least 6 micrograms of total RNA. The sample comes from a study of blood T cells in healthy people across ages. Study-wide points: Possibly confounding the expanded clonotype changes was the fact that donor CMV status was unknown.

Then a second PCR, running roughly 7 to 11 cycles, was carried out with a sample-barcoded 5' primer and a J-beta primer mix. A single record per CDR3 protein comes from TCRdb applying MiXCR to the 5' RACE reads. The top ten clones hold 28% of a sample with 650,000 to 900,000 distinct CDR3 sequences, about 62% of them seen once. CDR1 and CDR2 (germline): KGHSH, LQKENI. Trimming stripped 3 bases from V and 4 bases from J, with 13 bases between. This CDR3 has 15 amino acids. The sample taken for sequencing was blood. The chain employs TRBV18 and TRBJ2-1; D gene uncertain. The clonotype originates from a young man in good health. The CDR3 loop reads CASSPRQESYNEQFF. CDR3 nucleotide sequence: TGTGCCAGCTCACCTCGGCAGGAGAGTTACAATGAGCAGTTCTTC.